One sample yielded the 19 T cell receptor beta chains listed below, sequenced in a study of blood T cell repertoires in COVID-19. Clones were sequenced by immunoSEQ multiplex PCR, and TCRdb holds only the in-frame ones, with some missing. The sample yields more than 150,000 clones, roughly nine tenths seen once. Sequencing was carried out using peripheral blood. The receptors shown here come from a man in his fifties with acute or convalescent COVID-19.

This chain connects TRBV9 to TRBJ2-3; TRBD2 matches 12 bases. Germline lookup yields CDR1 SGDLS and CDR2 YYNGEE. Trimming removed 4 bases from V and 4 bases from J; junction bases left unmatched: 7. CDR3 size: 16 residues. CDR3 nucleotides: TGTGCCAGCAGCTTACGACTAGCGGGAGTTGCAGATACGCAGTATTTT. Its translation is CASSLRLAGVADTQYF.

V usage is TRBV2 and J usage is TRBJ2-5; 8 bases agree with TRBD1. With 5 bases clipped from V and 5 bases from J, the junction kept 4 bases outside the gene matches. This CDR3 contains 13 residues. CDR1 is SNHLY and CDR2 is FYNNEI in the germline V gene. Here the CDR3 DNA reads TGTGCCAGCAGTCGGACAGGGCGGGAGACCCAGTACTTC. This translates into CASSRTGRETQYF.

The rearrangement joins TRBV5-1 to TRBJ1-3; TRBD1 agrees at 7 bases. Germline V gene data show CDR1 as SGHRS and CDR2 as YFSETQ. Trimming removed 1 base from V and 0 bases from J; junction bases left unmatched: 7. This CDR3 has 17 amino acids. In DNA form, the CDR3 reads TGCGCCAGCAGCTTGAAGCCACAGGGGAACTCTGGAAACACCATATATTTT. Translating gives CASSLKPQGNSGNTIYF.

V and J are TRBV20-1 and TRBJ1-2; 8 bases map to TRBD1. The CDR3 consists of 11 residues. The V and J ends lost 3 bases and 6 bases, in that order; junction bases with no gene match: 0. Germline V gene lookup returns CDR1 DFQATT and CDR2 SNEGSKA (reference sequence). This chain's CDR3 is CSARTGDGYTF. Written as DNA, the CDR3 is TGCAGTGCTAGGACAGGGGATGGCTACACCTTC.

To note about this clone: Its ends do not fully match the called genes, so a read error is possible. The chain combines TRBV6-2 or TRBV6-3 with TRBJ1-2; 8 nucleotides align to TRBD1. CDR1 is MNHEY and CDR2 is SVGEGT in the germline V gene. This CDR3 has 17 amino acids. The CDR3 nucleotides read TGTACCAGCAGTTTACTCCGCCTGCCGGACAGGGACTATGGCTACACCTTC. This gives the protein CTSSLLRLPDRDYGYTF.

The V call is TRBV21-1, the J call TRBJ2-5; the table's D gene call, TRBD1, was not cross checked with the DNA. TRBV21-1 is marked as a pseudogene. The length of the CDR3 is 15 residues. The CDR3 loop is CASSVRTGLGETQYF. Here the CDR3 DNA reads TGTGCCAGCTCGGTTCGAACAGGGCTTGGGGAGACCCAGTACTTC.

In nucleotides, the CDR3 is TGTGCCAGCAGCTGGGGACACTCTAACTATGGCTACACCTTC. Translated: CASSWGHSNYGYTF. This rearrangement joins TRBV5-6 to TRBJ1-2; D is perhaps TRBD1 (6 bases). Trimming cost V 3 bases and J 0 bases, with 9 bases left between them. This CDR3 has 14 residues. CDR1 and CDR2 from the germline V gene are SGHDT and YYEEEE.

The chain carries TRBV27 and TRBJ1-5, with TRBD1 identical over 8 bases. This CDR3 has 14 residues. The germline V gene encodes CDR1 MNHEY and CDR2 SMNVEV (reference sequence). V lost 7 bases and J lost 6; bases outside the gene matches: 8. CDR3 loop: CASTKSGGRQPQHF. The CDR3 nucleotides read TGTGCCAGCACGAAATCAGGGGGCCGTCAGCCCCAGCATTTT.

The sample holds one count of this clone. The J gene is TRBJ2-5, the V gene TRBV5-4; D may be TRBD2 (5 bases). Trimming cost V 1 base and J 5 bases, with 6 bases left between them. CDR3 length: 12 residues. In germline, CDR1 is SGHNT, CDR2 YYREEE (reference sequence). CDR3 nucleotide sequence: TGTGCCAGCAGCTTGCCGGGGGAGACCCAGTACTTC. Translating gives CASSLPGETQYF.

V and J are TRBV7-2 and TRBJ1-5; TRBD1 matches 9 bases. Germline V gene sequence: CDR1 SGHTA, CDR2 FQGNSA. V lost 5 bases, J lost 6 bases, and 11 bases stayed unmatched. CDR3 length equals 16 residues. CDR3 in amino acids: CASSPGTGQIGQPQHF. The CDR3 coding sequence is TGTGCCAGCAGCCCTGGGACAGGGCAGATAGGTCAGCCCCAGCATTTT.

The chain employs TRBV11-2 and TRBJ1-4; possibly TRBD1 for D (6 bases). V dropped 5 bases and J dropped 7 bases, with 17 bases sitting between them. The CDR3 extends over 15 amino acids. Germline assignment: CDR1 SGHAT and CDR2 FQNNGV. For the CDR3, the DNA is TGTGCCAGCAGCCCAACAGGGACCACTGGTGAAAAACTGTTTTTT. As protein: CASSPTGTTGEKLFF.

The chain links TRBV11-2 to TRBJ1-3; D not resolved. V was shortened by 0 bases and J by 1 base, with 10 bases between the two germline ends. The CDR3 covers 16 residues. Germline-derived CDR1 and CDR2 are SGHAT and FQNNGV. CDR3 coding DNA: TGTGCCAGCAGCTTAGACCGCCTACGATCTGGAAACACCATATATTTT. It codes for CASSLDRLRSGNTIYF.

In its sample, this clone was seen a few times. This chain joins TRBV19 and TRBJ2-1; 9 positions match TRBD2. Germline V gene data show CDR1 as LNHDA and CDR2 as SQIVND (reference sequence). This CDR3 region has 15 residues. V was pared by 7 bases and J by 8 bases, with 12 bases of the junction left unmatched. The CDR3 nucleotides are TGTGCCAGTACCTCAGGACCTAGCGGGGTTTATGAGCAGTTCTTC. It yields the protein CASTSGPSGVYEQFF.

V usage is TRBV9 and J usage is TRBJ2-5; 10 nucleotides line up with TRBD1. Trimming took 3 bases from V and 2 from J; bases not matched to a gene: 4. The CDR3 extends over 15 amino acids. CDR1 is SGDLS, CDR2 YYNGEE, per germline. The CDR3 region has the DNA TGTGCCAGCAGCGGGGGACAGGGGATTCAAGAGACCCAGTACTTC. Protein sequence: CASSGGQGIQETQYF.

J is TRBJ2-7 and V is TRBV28; 10 nucleotides agree with TRBD1. Per germline, CDR1 MDHEN and CDR2 SYDVKM. The length of the CDR3 is 15 residues. The J segment lost 7 bases and the V segment lost 5 bases, leaving 11 bases of the junction unmatched. The CDR3 here is CASSRTGGTAWEQYV. The CDR3 coding sequence is TGTGCCAGCAGTCGGACAGGGGGGACCGCTTGGGAGCAGTACGTC.

The V call is TRBV28, the J call TRBJ2-1; no reliable D call. V lost 4 bases and J lost 9, with 10 bases in between. Germline lookup yields CDR1 MDHEN and CDR2 SYDVKM. This CDR3 region has 12 residues. CDR3 nucleotides: TGTGCCAGCAGTTCATTCGGAGCTGAGCAGTTCTTC. Its protein product is CASSSFGAEQFF. The full variable domain, with the rest looked up from reference TRBV28 and TRBJ2-1, is DVKVTQSSRYLVKRTGEKVFLECVQDMDHENMFWYRQDPGLGLRLIYFSYDVKMKEKGDIPEGYSVSREKKERFSLILESASTNQTSMYLCASSSFGAEQFFGPGTRLTVL.

The gene calls are TRBV10-3 and TRBJ2-7; D might be TRBD1 (6 bases). From germline, CDR1 is ENHRY and CDR2 SYGVKD. The CDR3 has 13 residues. The germline V and J ends were trimmed by 4 bases and 0 bases, with 7 bases remaining between them. CDR3 DNA: TGTGCCATCAGTGGGACAGACTCCTACGAGCAGTACGTC. This gives the protein CAISGTDSYEQYV.

As concerns this clone: One end of the junction varies from germline; a read error may be responsible. The V and J genes are TRBV18 and TRBJ1-1; 7 positions agree with TRBD1. From germline, CDR1 is KGHSH and CDR2 LQKENI. CDR3 size: 16 residues. CDR3 amino acids: CASSPLLDRVKTEAFF. The CDR3 region has the DNA TGTGCCAGCTCACCGCTACTCGACAGGGTGAAGACTGAAGCTTTCTTT. The entire variable domain, with the rest obtained from reference TRBV18 and TRBJ1-1, is as follows: NAGVMQNPRHLVRRRGQEARLRCSPMKGHSHVYWYRQLPEEGLKFMVYLQKENIIDESGMPKERFSAEFPKEGPSILRIQQVVRGDSAAYFCASSPLLDRVKTEAFFGQGTRLTVV.

This chain uses TRBV29-1 with TRBJ1-2, with D possibly matching TRBD1 (6 bases). CDR1 and CDR2 from the germline V gene are SQVTM and ANQGSEA. Deletions cut 7 bases from V and 6 bases from J, with 12 bases between. The CDR3 covers 11 residues. The CDR3 DNA follows: TGCAGCGCCCAGGGGAAGGATGGCTACACCTTC. Translated, it gives CSAQGKDGYTF.